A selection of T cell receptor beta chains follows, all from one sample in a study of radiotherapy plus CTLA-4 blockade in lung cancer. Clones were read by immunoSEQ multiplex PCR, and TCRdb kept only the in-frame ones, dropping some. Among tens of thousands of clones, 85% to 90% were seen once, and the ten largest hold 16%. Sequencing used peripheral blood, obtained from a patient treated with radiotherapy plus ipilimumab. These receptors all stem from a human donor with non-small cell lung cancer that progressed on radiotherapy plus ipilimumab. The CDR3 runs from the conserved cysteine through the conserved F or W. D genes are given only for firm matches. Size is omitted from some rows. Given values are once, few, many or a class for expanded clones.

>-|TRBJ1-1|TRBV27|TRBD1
CASSLWAGGLYTEAFF
TGTGCCAGCAGTTTATGGGCAGGGGGCTTGTACACTGAAGCTTTCTTT
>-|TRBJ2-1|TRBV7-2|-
CASSLESTVVGNEQFF
TGTGCCAGCAGCTTAGAGTCGACCGTCGTCGGCAATGAGCAGTTCTTC
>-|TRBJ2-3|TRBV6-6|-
CASRTRSTDTQYF
TGTGCCAGCAGAACAAGGAGCACAGATACGCAGTATTTT
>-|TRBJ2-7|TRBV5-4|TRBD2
CASTPAAGLAEYEQYF
TGTGCCAGCACCCCCGCCGCGGGGCTAGCGGAATACGAGCAGTACTTC
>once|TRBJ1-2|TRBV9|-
CASSVETGRGNGYTF
TGTGCCAGCAGCGTAGAAACGGGCAGGGGAAACGGCTACACCTTC
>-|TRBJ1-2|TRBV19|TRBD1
CASSVDRGGNYGYTF
TGTGCCAGTAGTGTCGACAGGGGTGGTAACTATGGCTACACCTTC
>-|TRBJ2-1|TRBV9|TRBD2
CASSVAPAGGYNEQFF
TGTGCCAGCAGCGTAGCCCCAGCGGGAGGTTACAATGAGCAGTTCTTC
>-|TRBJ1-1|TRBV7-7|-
CASSALQNTEAFF
TGTGCTAGCAGCGCTCTACAGAACACTGAAGCTTTCTTT
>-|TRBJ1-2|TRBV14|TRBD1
CASSLLQGSYGYTF
TGTGCCAGCAGCCTACTACAGGGGAGCTATGGCTACACCTTC
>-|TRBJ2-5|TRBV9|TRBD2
CASSVVLAGVRETQYF
TGTGCCAGCAGCGTAGTACTAGCGGGAGTTCGCGAGACCCAGTACTTC
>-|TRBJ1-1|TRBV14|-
CASSLFRGTEAFF
TGTGCCAGCAGCCTGTTCAGGGGCACTGAAGCTTTCTTT
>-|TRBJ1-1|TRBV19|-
CASSITADTNTEAFF
TGTGCCAGTAGTATTACGGCGGACACGAACACTGAAGCTTTCTTT
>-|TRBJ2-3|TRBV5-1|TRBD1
CASSPTGGDTQYF
TGCGCCAGCAGCCCCACAGGGGGAGATACGCAGTATTTT
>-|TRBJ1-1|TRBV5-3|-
CARSLFWRGYSEAFF
TGTGCCAGAAGCTTGTTTTGGCGGGGGTATTCTGAAGCTTTCTTT
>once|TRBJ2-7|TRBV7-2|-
CASSLAGVRTPNSPEQYF
TGTGCCAGCAGCTTAGCGGGGGTGAGGACCCCTAATAGCCCCGAGCAGTACTTC
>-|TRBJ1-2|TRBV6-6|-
CASSYREGGYTF
TGTGCCAGCAGTTACCGAGAGGGGGGCTACACCTTC
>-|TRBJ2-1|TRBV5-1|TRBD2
CASRSSGTSSYNEQFF
TGCGCCAGCCGGAGTAGCGGGACGAGCTCCTACAATGAGCAGTTCTTC
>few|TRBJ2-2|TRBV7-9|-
CASSLWGREWNTGELFF
TGTGCCAGCAGCTTATGGGGGCGGGAGTGGAACACCGGGGAGCTGTTTTTT
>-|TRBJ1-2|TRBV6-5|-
CASSEGQVYGYTF
TGTGCCAGCAGTGAAGGGCAGGTCTATGGCTACACCTTC
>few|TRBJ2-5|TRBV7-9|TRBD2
CASSPGLVQETQYF
TGTGCCAGCAGCCCCGGACTAGTCCAAGAGACCCAGTACTTC
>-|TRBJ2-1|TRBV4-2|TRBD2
CASSRTAGTSGGISYNEQFF
TGTGCCAGCAGCCGTACGGCCGGGACTAGCGGGGGGATCTCCTACAATGAGCAGTTCTTC
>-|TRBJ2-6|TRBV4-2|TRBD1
CASSQKSGQGGGGANVLTF
TGTGCCAGCAGCCAAAAATCGGGACAGGGTGGTGGTGGGGCCAACGTCCTGACTTTC
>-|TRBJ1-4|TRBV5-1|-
CASSLMGVDEKLFF
TGCGCCAGCAGCTTGATGGGGGTTGACGAAAAACTGTTTTTT
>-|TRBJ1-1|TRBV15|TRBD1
CATSKPGGQKTEAFF
TGTGCCACCAGCAAACCAGGGGGGCAGAAGACTGAAGCTTTCTTT
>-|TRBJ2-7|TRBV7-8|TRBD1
CASSTDRAYEQYF
TGTGCCAGCAGCACCGACAGGGCTTACGAGCAGTACTTC
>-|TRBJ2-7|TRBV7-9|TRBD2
CASSSSGNFYEQYF
TGTGCCAGCAGCTCTAGCGGGAACTTCTACGAGCAGTACTTC
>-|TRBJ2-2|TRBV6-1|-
CASSRGVAGELFF
TGTGCCAGCAGTCGAGGGGTCGCCGGGGAGCTGTTTTTT
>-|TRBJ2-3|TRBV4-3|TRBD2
CASSQDRLAGMDTQYF
TGCGCCAGCAGCCAAGATCGGCTAGCGGGAATGGATACGCAGTATTTT